This note documents a single T cell receptor beta chain sequence. The V and J ends lost 0 bases and 5 bases respectively, with 14 bases between them. Germline values: CDR1 MNHEY, CDR2 SVGAGI. The CDR3 has 15 residues. As processed by the authors: For nucleated cells, counts were estimated from reference gene primer amplification. Here immunoSEQ multiplex PCR was the method, and the copy in TCRdb shows in-frame clones only, minus some. D and trimming were read from the DNA, whereas the V and J calls and clone size are those reported in that table. Of roughly 480,000 clones listed, roughly 89% are singletons. The sample comes from a study of blood T cell repertoires in COVID-19.

Sequencing used peripheral blood. The chain recombines TRBV6-5 with TRBJ2-7; a possible D gene is TRBD1 (5 bases). The sequence was collected from a man younger than 30 with COVID-19, enrolled during active disease. CDR3 DNA: TGTGCCAGCAGTTACTCGAATGCCAGGGCTAACGAGCAGTACTTC. The encoded protein is CASSYSNARANEQYF.